Sequencing of this TCR beta chain was carried out in a study of OX40 agonist ivuxolimab in advanced cancers. The assay was immunoSEQ multiplex PCR, and TCRdb's table has in-frame clones only and misses some. Here the sample spans about 12,000 clones, roughly 72% being singletons. In germline, CDR1 is MNHNS, CDR2 SASEGT. The CDR3 spans 14 residues. Germline trimming cut 10 bases from V and 0 bases from J; bases unmatched to any gene: 6. This TCR derives from an adult with an advanced solid tumor such as melanoma, head and neck, liver or kidney cancer. The V gene is TRBV6-1, the J gene TRBJ1-1, with 9 bases fitting TRBD1. The specimen was CD4+ or CD8+ T cells sorted from blood, collected in a trial of the OX40 agonist ivuxolimab. DNA of the CDR3: TGTGCCACCCCGGGACAGGGTATGAACACTGAAGCTTTCTTT. It translates to CATPGQGMNTEAFF.